Listed below are T cell receptor beta chains from one sample, sequenced in a study of control samples from healthy donors and cancer patients. The table came from immunoSEQ multiplex PCR; TCRdb's copy has only in-frame clones and leaves some out. The sample includes roughly 150,000 clones, 80% to 95% seen only once; the top ten take approximately 5.7%. Sequencing input: blood. The receptor set was obtained from a young man in good health. Each CDR3 is given with its conserved first and last residue. Fields, in order: V gene, J gene, clone size, D gene, CDR3 DNA, CDR3 protein. D genes are given only for firm matches. The size of a clone is reported for some rows only, either as once, few or many, or as a class for expanded clones.

TRBV16	TRBJ1-4	-	-	TGTGCCAGCAGCCAAGAGGGGAAACAGGGAAGGGAAAAACTGTTTTTT	CASSQEGKQGREKLFF
TRBV7-9	TRBJ2-7	-	-	TGTGCCAGCAGCTTAGATGGGGGGCGCGAGCAGTACTTC	CASSLDGGREQYF
TRBV4-3	TRBJ2-3	once	TRBD2	TGCGCCAGCACGCAGGGAGGGAGCACAGATACGCAGTATTTT	CASTQGGSTDTQYF
TRBV7-2	TRBJ1-2	-	-	TGTGCCAGCAGCAAGCGGGACGTAGCTAACTATGGCTACACCTTC	CASSKRDVANYGYTF
TRBV6-5	TRBJ1-1	once	TRBD1	TGTGCCAGCAGTTTCCTACAGGGGGCGAACACTGAAGCTTTCTTT	CASSFLQGANTEAFF
TRBV18	TRBJ2-7	-	-	TGTGCCAGCTCCGACTGGACTTACGAGCAGTACTTC	CASSDWTYEQYF
TRBV28	TRBJ1-1	-	TRBD1	TGTGCCAGCTCCAGGGGGGGGACTGAAGCTTTCTTT	CASSRGGTEAFF
TRBV9	TRBJ2-2	-	-	TGTGCCAGCAGCGTAGGGGGGCGGTCCACCGGGGAGCTGTTTTTT	CASSVGGRSTGELFF
TRBV2	TRBJ2-7	-	TRBD2	TGTGCCAACAAGGCTAGCGGGGGGGCCTCGTTCGAGCAGTACTTC	CANKASGGASFEQYF
TRBV7-6	TRBJ1-1	-	-	TGTGCCAGCAGCCCCGATAGGGGGGAGATTCTACGCCCCACTGAAGCTTTCTTT	CASSPDRGEILRPTEAFF
TRBV28	TRBJ1-4	-	-	TGTGCCAGCAGTTTCCTCACAGGGTTTACTGTCGAAAAACTGTTTTTT	CASSFLTGFTVEKLFF
TRBV6-5	TRBJ2-1	-	-	TGTGCCAGCACCACCCGTGGGGTGTCCTACAATGAGCAGTTCTTC	CASTTRGVSYNEQFF
TRBV9	TRBJ2-1	-	-	TGTGCCAGCAGCGCCGGACTCAGTTCCTACAATGAGCAGTTCTTC	CASSAGLSSYNEQFF
TRBV6-6	TRBJ2-1	-	TRBD2	TGTGCCAGCAGTTACGGGGGACTAGCGGGGAAAAATGAGCAGTTCTTC	CASSYGGLAGKNEQFF
TRBV19	TRBJ1-1	-	TRBD1	TGTGCCAGTAGTACAGACAGGGGGCTGACTGAAGCTTTCTTT	CASSTDRGLTEAFF
TRBV6-5	TRBJ1-6	-	-	TGTGCCAGCAGTTATGGGGGCGAATCACCCCTCCACTTT	CASSYGGESPLHF
TRBV18	TRBJ2-7	-	-	TGTGCCAGCTCATACCAGACGGGAAATGCCTACGAGCAGTACTTC	CASSYQTGNAYEQYF
TRBV5-6	TRBJ2-7	-	TRBD2	TGTGCCAGCAGCTTGGTGGGGCTGACTAGCGGGAGTCTTTACGAGCAGTACTTC	CASSLVGLTSGSLYEQYF
TRBV30	TRBJ2-7	-	TRBD2	TGTGCCTGGAGTGTTGGACTAGCGGGCACCGTCTCCTACGAGCAGTACTTC	CAWSVGLAGTVSYEQYF
TRBV7-9	TRBJ2-3	-	TRBD2	TGTGCCAGCAGCTCAAGGACTAGCGGAGGCACAGATGCGCAGTATTTT	CASSSRTSGGTDAQYF
TRBV5-6	TRBJ2-1	-	-	TGTGCCAGCAGCGGGGGTCGGGGTTCCTACAATGAGCAGTTCTTC	CASSGGRGSYNEQFF
TRBV20-1	TRBJ1-1	-	-	TGCAGTGCTAGTGGTAACACTGAAGCTTTCTTT	CSASGNTEAFF
TRBV5-3	TRBJ2-1	once	-	TGTGCCAGAAGCACCGCGGCCAGTTACAATGAGCAGTTCTTC	CARSTAASYNEQFF
TRBV5-6	TRBJ1-2	-	-	TGTGCCAGTACCGGGGGGTTTTATGGCTATGGCTACACCTTC	CASTGGFYGYGYTF
TRBV29-1	TRBJ1-1	-	-	TGCAGCGTTAAGACGGATACCTTGTTCACTGAAGCTTTCTTT	CSVKTDTLFTEAFF
TRBV27	TRBJ1-6	-	TRBD1	TGTGCCAGCAGTCCCGGACAGGGAAACTCCTATAATTCACCCCTCCACTTT	CASSPGQGNSYNSPLHF
TRBV7-9	TRBJ1-2	-	-	TGTGCCAGCAGCATTGACGGCGCAGCTAACTATGGCTACACCTTC	CASSIDGAANYGYTF
TRBV7-8	TRBJ2-1	-	TRBD2	TGTGCCAGCAGCTTAGTAGCGGGGTACTCCTACAATGAGCAGTTCTTC	CASSLVAGYSYNEQFF
TRBV5-1	TRBJ2-7	-	-	TGCGCCAGCAGCTCCACGGGTTACGAGCAGTACTTC	CASSSTGYEQYF
TRBV15	TRBJ1-5	-	-	TGTGCCATTTCGGACAGAAGGGGGAATCAGCCCCAGCATTTT	CAISDRRGNQPQHF
TRBV18	TRBJ2-1	-	-	TGTGCCAGCTCATCCAAACAGGGACCGTTGAATGAGCAGTTCTTC	CASSSKQGPLNEQFF
TRBV30	TRBJ1-5	-	TRBD1	TGTGCCTGGAGCCCTCGACAGGGAACGGTGGATCAGCCCCAGCATTTT	CAWSPRQGTVDQPQHF
TRBV2	TRBJ1-4	-	-	TGTGCCAGCAGTGAGTTCGGGGGGCGTGAAAAACTGTTTTTT	CASSEFGGREKLFF
TRBV7-2	TRBJ2-5	-	-	TGTGCCAGCAGCTTAGCTAGGTTTACCGGGGACCAAGGGGCCCAGTACTTC	CASSLARFTGDQGAQYF
TRBV24-1	TRBJ2-1	-	-	TGTGCCACCAGTGATTGGGGGGACAATGAGCAGTTCTTC	CATSDWGDNEQFF
TRBV30	TRBJ2-3	-	-	TGTGCCTCGGGGGATCGGACAGATACGCAGTATTTT	CASGDRTDTQYF
TRBV28	TRBJ2-7	-	-	TGTGCCAGCAGTAGCCCGGGGACGAAGAACGAGCAGTACTTC	CASSSPGTKNEQYF
TRBV5-6	TRBJ2-5	once	-	TGTGCCAGCAGCCCCCCGGTCGGGCGGGAGACCCAGTACTTC	CASSPPVGRETQYF
TRBV5-1	TRBJ2-3	-	TRBD1	TGCGCCAGCAGCCCCGGACAGGGCACAGATACGCAGTATTTT	CASSPGQGTDTQYF
TRBV6-2/TRBV6-3	TRBJ1-5	few	-	TGTGCCAGCAGTGCACCCCAGACTAATCAGCCCCAGCATTTT	CASSAPQTNQPQHF
TRBV4-1	TRBJ1-4	-	-	TGCGCCAGCAGCCATCCCGCTTTGTTAGGCCCGGGGGAAAAACTGTTTTTT	CASSHPALLGPGEKLFF
TRBV12-3/TRBV12-4	TRBJ2-1	-	-	TGTGCCAGCAGTCCTGGGGGATGGAATGAGCAGTTCTTC	CASSPGGWNEQFF
TRBV7-2	TRBJ2-7	-	-	TGTGCCAGCAGCTTAGGGGCGGGAAGCTCCTACGAGCAGTACTTC	CASSLGAGSSYEQYF
TRBV7-7	TRBJ2-5	-	-	TGTGCTAGCAGCCTACACCAGGACAGCCAAGAGACCCAGTACTTC	CASSLHQDSQETQYF
TRBV6-4	TRBJ2-2	-	-	TGTGCCAGCAGTGGCCCCCTGGGGCCGATCCCGAACACCGGGGAGCTGTTTTTT	CASSGPLGPIPNTGELFF
TRBV19	TRBJ2-2	-	-	TGTGCCAGTAGTACCGGACTGGGGCTAGGGGAGCTGTTTTTT	CASSTGLGLGELFF
TRBV11-1	TRBJ1-2	-	-	TGTGCCAGCAGCCCGGACAGATACAACTATGGCTACACCTTC	CASSPDRYNYGYTF
TRBV30	TRBJ2-3	once	TRBD2	TGTGCCTGCGCCCCGGGACTAGCGGCAGATACGCAGTATTTT	CACAPGLAADTQYF
TRBV6-5	TRBJ1-3	-	TRBD1	TGTGCCAGCAGTACAGGGGGATTCTCTGGAAACACCATATATTTT	CASSTGGFSGNTIYF
TRBV19	TRBJ2-5	-	TRBD1	TGTGCCAGTAGTAGACGACAGGGGGCAGAAGAGACCCAGTACTTC	CASSRRQGAEETQYF
TRBV7-2	TRBJ2-7	-	TRBD2	TGTGCCAGCAGCGGGACTAGCGGGAATCGCGAGCAGTACTTC	CASSGTSGNREQYF
TRBV10-1	TRBJ1-5	-	-	TGCGCCAGCAGTCTTGATAATCAGCCCCAGCATTTT	CASSLDNQPQHF
TRBV11-2	TRBJ2-7	-	-	TGTGCCAGCAGTCGAAGGGGCAGAGGGATCGACGAGCAGTACTTC	CASSRRGRGIDEQYF